This T cell receptor beta chain was captured in a study of T cell responses to AZD1222 COVID-19 vaccine. Whole-study results and caveats: It was only after the peak T cell response that any repertoires were sampled. Among the donors, most were white British and more were female, and clonal diversity was possibly underestimated. Spike-specific TCRs gained breadth and depth after people received two AZD1222 doses.

Comments on this clone: The antigen is undetermined.

V lost 2 bases to trimming and J lost 4 bases, with 30 bases between them. Germline CDR1 ENHRY, CDR2 SYGVKD. The CDR3 consists of 20 residues. Sequencing used immunoSEQ multiplex PCR; TCRdb keeps in-frame clones, though not all of them. This sample has some 140,000 clones, with 80% to 95% found just once. Material: peripheral blood, obtained 28 days after the second AZD1222 dose. This chain uses TRBV10-3 with TRBJ2-7; D is possibly TRBD1 (7 bases). This TCR came from an adult who received the AZD1222 COVID-19 vaccine. The CDR3 loop reads CAISEPGLGRRTGLHYEQYF. The CDR3 DNA reads as TGTGCCATCAGTGAGCCCGGTTTGGGCCGTCGGACAGGACTACATTACGAGCAGTACTTC.